The 4 T cell receptor beta chains below all came from one sample that was sequenced in a study of neurological immune-mediated disorders. TCRdb fed the 5' RACE reads into MiXCR, producing one record per CDR3 protein. The sample consists of 80,000 to 100,000 distinct CDR3 sequences, around 3.5% of them appearing once. Specimen: PBMCs. Receptors were obtained from a woman in her 50s with multiple sclerosis.

This clonotype was recorded many times. The CDR3 here is CSAYRGEMGNTEAFF. The CDR3 DNA follows: TGCAGTGCCTACAGGGGGGAAATGGGGAACACTGAAGCTTTCTTT. This chain links TRBV20-1 with TRBJ1-1, with 8 bases that match TRBD1. Losses at the gene ends were 6 bases for V and 1 base for J; bases not matched to a gene: 10. The CDR3 totals 15 residues. CDR1 and CDR2 from the germline V gene are DFQATT and SNEGSKA (reference sequence).

The chain employs TRBV10-3 and TRBJ1-5; D unresolved. The germline V gene has CDR1 ENHRY and CDR2 SYGVKD. V was trimmed by 4 bases and J by 7 bases, leaving 11 bases between them. The CDR3 totals 13 residues. In DNA form, the CDR3 reads TGTGCCATCAGTGCTAGGTCAGCCCAGCCCCAGCATTTT. It encodes CAISARSAQPQHF.

The J gene is TRBJ1-5, the V gene TRBV4-1; no clear D gene. Trimming cost V 4 bases and J 4 bases, with 11 bases left between them. The germline gives CDR1 MGHRA, CDR2 YSYEKL. The CDR3 spans 14 residues. CDR3 coding DNA: TGCGCCAGCAGCCTAAGGGTGGGAAATCAGCCCCAGCATTTT. Translation gives CASSLRVGNQPQHF.

As for this clonotype: One end of the junction is discordant with germline, which a read error may explain. This rearrangement joins TRBV7-3 to TRBJ1-1, with D possibly being TRBD1 (6 bases). Germline V gene sequence: CDR1 SGHTA, CDR2 FQGTGA. The CDR3 sequence is 12 residues long. The CDR3 nucleotides read TGTGACAGCAACAAGGGGGGTGCTGAAGCTTTCTTT. It specifies CDSNKGGAEAFF.